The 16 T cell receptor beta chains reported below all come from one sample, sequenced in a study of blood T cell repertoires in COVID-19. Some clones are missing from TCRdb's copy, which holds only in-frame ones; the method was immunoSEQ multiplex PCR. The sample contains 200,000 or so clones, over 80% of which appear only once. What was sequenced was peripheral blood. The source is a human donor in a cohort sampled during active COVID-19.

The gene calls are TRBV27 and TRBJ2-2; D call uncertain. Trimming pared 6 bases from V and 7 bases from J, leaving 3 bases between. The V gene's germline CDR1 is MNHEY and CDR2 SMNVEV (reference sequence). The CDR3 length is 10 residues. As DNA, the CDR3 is TGTGCCAGCAGCGTCGGGGAGCTGTTTTTT. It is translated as CASSVGELFF.

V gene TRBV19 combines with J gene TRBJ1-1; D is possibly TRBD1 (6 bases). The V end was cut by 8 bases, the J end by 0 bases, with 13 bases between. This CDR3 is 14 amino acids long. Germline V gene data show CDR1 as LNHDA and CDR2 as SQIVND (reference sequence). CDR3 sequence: CASDSTGLNTEAFF. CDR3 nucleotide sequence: TGTGCCAGTGATTCAACAGGGTTGAACACTGAAGCTTTCTTT.

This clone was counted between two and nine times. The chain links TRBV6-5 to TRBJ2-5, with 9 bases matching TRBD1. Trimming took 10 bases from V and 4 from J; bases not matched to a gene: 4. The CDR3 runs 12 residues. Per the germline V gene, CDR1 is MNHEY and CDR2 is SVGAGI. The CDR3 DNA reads TGTGCCACCACAGGGGGCACAGAGACCCAGTACTTC. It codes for CATTGGTETQYF.

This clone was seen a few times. CDR3 DNA: TGTGCCAGCAGTGATAGAGACAGGAGCACTGAAGCTTTCTTT. This translates into CASSDRDRSTEAFF. The rearrangement uses TRBV25-1 and TRBJ1-1, with D possibly matching TRBD1 (6 bases). This CDR3 is built from 14 residues. V was trimmed by 3 bases and J by 4 bases, leaving 12 bases between them. The V gene's germline CDR1 is MGHDK and CDR2 SYGVNS.

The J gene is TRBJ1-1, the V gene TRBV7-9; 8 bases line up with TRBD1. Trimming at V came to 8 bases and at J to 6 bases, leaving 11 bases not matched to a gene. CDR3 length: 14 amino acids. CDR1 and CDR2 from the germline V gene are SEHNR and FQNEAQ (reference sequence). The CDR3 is CASPGQGSVSEAFF. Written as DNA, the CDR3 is TGTGCCAGCCCTGGACAGGGATCGGTTTCTGAAGCTTTCTTT.

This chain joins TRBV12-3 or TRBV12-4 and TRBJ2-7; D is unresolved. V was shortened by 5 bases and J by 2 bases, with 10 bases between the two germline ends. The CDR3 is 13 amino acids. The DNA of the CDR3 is TGTGCCAGCAGTCTGGCGGCAGCCTACGAGCAGTACTTC. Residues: CASSLAAAYEQYF.

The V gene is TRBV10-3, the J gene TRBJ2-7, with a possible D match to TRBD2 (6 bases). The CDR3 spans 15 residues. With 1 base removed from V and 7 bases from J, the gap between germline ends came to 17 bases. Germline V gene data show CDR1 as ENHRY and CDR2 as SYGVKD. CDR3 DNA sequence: TGTGCCATCAGTGAGTGGAATAGCGGAACAAGGGAGCAGTACTTC. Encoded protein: CAISEWNSGTREQYF.

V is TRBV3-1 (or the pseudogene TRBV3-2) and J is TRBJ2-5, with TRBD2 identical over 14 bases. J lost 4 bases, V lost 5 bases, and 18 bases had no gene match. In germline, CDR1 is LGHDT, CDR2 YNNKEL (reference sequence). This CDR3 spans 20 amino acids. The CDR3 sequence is CASSAQTGLAGAFSLETQYF. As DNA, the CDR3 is TGTGCCAGCAGCGCCCAGACGGGACTAGCGGGAGCGTTTTCTCTAGAGACCCAGTACTTC.

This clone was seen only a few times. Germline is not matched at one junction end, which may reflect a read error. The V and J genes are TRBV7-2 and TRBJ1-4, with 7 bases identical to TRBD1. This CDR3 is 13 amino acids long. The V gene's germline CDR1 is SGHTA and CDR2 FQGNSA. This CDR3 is CASSLEGPRGLTF. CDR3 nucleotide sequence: TGTGCCAGCAGCTTAGAGGGGCCAAGGGGGCTGACGTTT.

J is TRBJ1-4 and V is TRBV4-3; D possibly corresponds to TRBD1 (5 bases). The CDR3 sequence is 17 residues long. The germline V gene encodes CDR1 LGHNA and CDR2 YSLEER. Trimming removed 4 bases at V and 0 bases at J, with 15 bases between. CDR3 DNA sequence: TGCGCCAGCAGCCGAGGACGGCGGGGGTCAACTAATGAAAAACTGTTTTTT. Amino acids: CASSRGRRGSTNEKLFF.

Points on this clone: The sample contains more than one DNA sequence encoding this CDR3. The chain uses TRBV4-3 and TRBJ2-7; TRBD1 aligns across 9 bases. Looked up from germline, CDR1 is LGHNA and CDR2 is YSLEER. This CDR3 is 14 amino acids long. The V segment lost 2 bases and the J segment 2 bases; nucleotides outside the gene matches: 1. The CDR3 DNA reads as TGCGCCAGCAGCCAAAGACAGGGGGCCTACGAGCAGTACTTC. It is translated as CASSQRQGAYEQYF.

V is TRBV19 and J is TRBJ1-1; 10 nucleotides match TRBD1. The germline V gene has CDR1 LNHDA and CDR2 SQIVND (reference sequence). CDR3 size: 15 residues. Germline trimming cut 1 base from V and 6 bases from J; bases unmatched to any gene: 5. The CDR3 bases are TGTGCCAGTAGTATAGCGGGACAGGGGTTATCTGAAGCTTTCTTT. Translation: CASSIAGQGLSEAFF.

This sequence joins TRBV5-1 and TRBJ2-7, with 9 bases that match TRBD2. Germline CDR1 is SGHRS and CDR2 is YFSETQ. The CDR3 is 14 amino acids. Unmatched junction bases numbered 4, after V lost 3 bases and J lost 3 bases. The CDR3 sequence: CASSSAGGYYEQYF. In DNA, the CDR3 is TGCGCCAGCAGCTCGGCGGGGGGGTACTACGAGCAGTACTTC.

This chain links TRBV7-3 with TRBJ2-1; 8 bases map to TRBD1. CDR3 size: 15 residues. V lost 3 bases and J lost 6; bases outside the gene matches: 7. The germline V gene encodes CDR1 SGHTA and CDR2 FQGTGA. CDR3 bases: TGTGCCAGCAGCTTGGACAGGGCCCTACGCAATGAGCAGTTCTTC. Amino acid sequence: CASSLDRALRNEQFF.

CDR3 in amino acids: CASSIRARGLTDTQYF. The CDR3 DNA reads as TGTGCCAGTAGTATTAGGGCCAGGGGCCTGACAGATACGCAGTATTTT. The rearrangement uses TRBV19 and TRBJ2-3, with D perhaps TRBD1 (6 bases). Trimming pared 3 bases from V and 3 bases from J, leaving 16 bases between. Germline V CDR1 and CDR2: LNHDA, SQIVND (reference sequence). The CDR3 is 16 amino acids.

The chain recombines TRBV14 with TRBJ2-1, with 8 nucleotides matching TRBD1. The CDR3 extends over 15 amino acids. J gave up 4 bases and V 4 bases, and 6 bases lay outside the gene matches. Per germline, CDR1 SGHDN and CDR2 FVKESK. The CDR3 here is CASSLRTGMYNEQFF. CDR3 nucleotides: TGTGCCAGCAGCCTTCGGACAGGGATGTACAATGAGCAGTTCTTC. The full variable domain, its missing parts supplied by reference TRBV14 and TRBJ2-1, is EAGVTQFPSHSVIEKGQTVTLRCDPISGHDNLYWYRRVMGKEIKFLLHFVKESKQDESGMPNNRFLAERTGGTYSTLKVQPAELEDSGVYFCASSLRTGMYNEQFFGPGTRLTVL.